This entry concerns a single TCR beta chain. The antigen is undetermined. The sample is drawn from a study of graft-versus-host responses after intestinal transplantation. Study at large: Recipients received multivisceral, liver-intestinal, or isolated intestinal transplants. Induction with anti-thymocyte globulin, then tacrolimus and steroids for around three years, was given to all recipients.

The CDR3 has 14 residues. In germline, CDR1 is SGHAT, CDR2 FQNNGV. Deletions cut 1 base from V and 4 bases from J, with 11 bases between. The method was immunoSEQ multiplex PCR; TCRdb's version includes in-frame clones alone and lacks a portion of them. Among roughly 77,000 clones listed, more than 70% were seen once. The sample was unstimulated CD8+ T cells sorted from spleen or lymph node cells, taken before intestinal transplant. This receptor was identified in a human donor who received an intestinal transplant. The chain joins TRBV11-2 to TRBJ2-7; D not certain. In DNA form, the CDR3 reads TGTGCCAGCAGCTTAGTAGTAAGTGGTTACGAGCAGTACTTC. This gives the protein CASSLVVSGYEQYF.